These T cell receptor beta chains were read from a single sample in a study of cytotoxic CD8 clonotypes in ibrutinib-treated CLL. Method: immunoSEQ multiplex PCR; TCRdb's copy keeps in-frame clones and lacks some. The sample has over 200,000 clones, about three quarters seen once. The source material was PBMCs, sampled after 12 months of ibrutinib treatment. These receptors all stem from a human donor with chronic lymphocytic leukemia. CDR3s include the opening cysteine and the closing phenylalanine or tryptophan.

CASSPSEFSGANVLTF TRBV12-5
CASSKGLAGVETQYF TRBV9
CASSYPGTVHTDTQYF TRBV5-4
CASSEAGLSQIF TRBV27
CASSVDRGGGYTF TRBV2
CASSPGQRYEQYF TRBV6-6
CAWSHTSGRLNEQFF TRBV30
CSVPLRARGSDQPQHF TRBV29-1
CATSRRHQGNQPQHF TRBV15
CASSVEGENQPQHF TRBV9
CASSLGGGLQRYYGYTF TRBV7-9
CSVLTSGNPYEQYF TRBV29-1
CSVELGHLYNEQFF TRBV29-1
CASSLYRGRYTQYF TRBV28
CASSLGEQFF TRBV11-2
CSADGASASYEQYF TRBV29-1
CASNLLGSSYEQYF TRBV6-5
CASSSKGSSGNTIYF TRBV7-2
CASSRRARDEQFF TRBV6-4
CSVEGPLRRSYNEQFF TRBV29-1
CATSRNLAGGAMGQFF TRBV15
CAWSVRFGGRRSNQPQHF TRBV30
CAWSRAPDKYEQYF TRBV30
CASSGTGADTEAFF TRBV6-5
CASSLFTGTVSGANVLTF TRBV5-5